This note documents a single TCR beta chain sequence. Original data processing: How many nucleated cells were present was estimated from reference gene primer amplification. Assay used: immunoSEQ multiplex PCR; TCRdb lists only in-frame clones, some missing. The V and J calls and clone size come from that table; D and trimming were worked out from the DNA. This table has fewer than 450,000 clones, more than 70% appearing once. CDR1 is LGHDT and CDR2 is YNNKEL in the germline V gene (reference sequence). V lost 1 base and J lost 9, with 10 bases in between. The CDR3 extends over 14 amino acids. The data are from a study of blood T cell repertoires in COVID-19. Study as a whole: From the United States, Italy and Spain came samples of acute and convalescent COVID-19. Nucleic acid was either cDNA or gDNA, and it came from T cells, B-cell-depleted T cells, or PBMCs.

The sample comprised peripheral blood. The J gene is TRBJ1-6, the V gene TRBV3-1 (or the pseudogene TRBV3-2); D might be TRBD1 (5 bases). The source is a woman aged 50 to 60 with COVID-19, enrolled during active disease. The CDR3 sequence: CASSQGGRVSPLHF. For the CDR3, the DNA is TGTGCCAGCAGCCAAGGGGGCAGGGTTTCACCCCTCCACTTT.